This TCR beta chain was recorded in a study of blood T cells in healthy people across ages. Each sample yielded at least 5.5 micrograms of PBMC total RNA. Together with a sample-barcoded 5' primer, a J-beta primer mix was included in a second PCR lasting about 6 to 11 cycles. From the 5' RACE reads, TCRdb called clonotypes with MiXCR, one entry per CDR3 protein. The table lists hundreds of thousands of distinct CDR3 sequences, 22% of them singletons, with about 22% in the top ten. Trimming stripped 7 bases from V and 0 bases from J, with 7 bases between. The CDR3 is made up of 14 amino acids. In germline, CDR1 is MNHNS, CDR2 SASEGT.

The sequence was collected from an older man in good health. This chain joins TRBV6-1 and TRBJ2-6; D is unresolved. Sequencing was performed on blood. CDR3 loop: CASTMGSGANVLTF. The CDR3 DNA follows: TGTGCCAGCACGATGGGCTCTGGGGCCAACGTCCTGACTTTC.